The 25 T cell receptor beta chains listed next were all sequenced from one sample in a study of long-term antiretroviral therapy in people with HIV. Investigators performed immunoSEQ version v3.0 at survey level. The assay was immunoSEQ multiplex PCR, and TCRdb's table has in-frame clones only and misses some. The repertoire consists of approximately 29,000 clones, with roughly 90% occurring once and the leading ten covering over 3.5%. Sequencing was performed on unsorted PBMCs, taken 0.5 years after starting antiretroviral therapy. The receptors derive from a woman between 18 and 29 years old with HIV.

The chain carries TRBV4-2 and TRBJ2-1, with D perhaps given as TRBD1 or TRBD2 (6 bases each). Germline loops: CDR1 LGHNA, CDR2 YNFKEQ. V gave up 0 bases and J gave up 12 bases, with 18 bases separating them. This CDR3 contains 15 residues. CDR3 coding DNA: TGTGCCAGCAGCCAAGAAGGGGACAAGCTCGGGGGGCAGTTCTTC. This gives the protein CASSQEGDKLGGQFF.

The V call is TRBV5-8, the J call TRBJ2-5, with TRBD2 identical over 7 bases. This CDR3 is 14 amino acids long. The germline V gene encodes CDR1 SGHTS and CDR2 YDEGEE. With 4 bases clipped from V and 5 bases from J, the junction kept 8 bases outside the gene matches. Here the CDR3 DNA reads TGTGCCAGCAGCCCCGGACTAGTGGACGAGACCCAGTACTTC. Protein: CASSPGLVDETQYF.

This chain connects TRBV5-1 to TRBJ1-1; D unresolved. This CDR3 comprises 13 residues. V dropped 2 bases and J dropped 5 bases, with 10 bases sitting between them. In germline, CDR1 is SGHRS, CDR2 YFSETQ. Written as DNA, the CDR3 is TGCGCCAGCAGCTTCTTGGGGAAAACTGAAGCTTTCTTT. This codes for CASSFLGKTEAFF. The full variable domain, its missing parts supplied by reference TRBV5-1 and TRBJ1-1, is KAGVTQTPRYLIKTRGQQVTLSCSPISGHRSVSWYQQTPGQGLQFLFEYFSETQRNKGNFPGRFSGRQFSNSRSEMNVSTLELGDSALYLCASSFLGKTEAFFGQGTRLTVV.

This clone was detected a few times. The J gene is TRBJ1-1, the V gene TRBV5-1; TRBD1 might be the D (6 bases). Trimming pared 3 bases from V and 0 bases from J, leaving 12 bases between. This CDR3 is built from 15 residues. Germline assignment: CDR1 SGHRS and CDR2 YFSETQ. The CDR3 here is CASSSTGPMNTEAFF. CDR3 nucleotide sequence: TGCGCCAGCAGCTCGACAGGACCGATGAACACTGAAGCTTTCTTT.

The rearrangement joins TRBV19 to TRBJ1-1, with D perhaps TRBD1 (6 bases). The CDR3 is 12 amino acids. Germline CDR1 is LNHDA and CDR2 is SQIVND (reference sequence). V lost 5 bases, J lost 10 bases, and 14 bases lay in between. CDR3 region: CASSLDRGGAFF. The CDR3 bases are TGTGCCAGTAGTCTCGACAGAGGGGGAGCTTTCTTT. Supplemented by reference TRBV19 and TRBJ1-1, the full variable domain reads DGGITQSPKYLFRKEGQNVTLSCEQNLNHDAMYWYRQDPGQGLRLIYYSQIVNDFQKGDIAEGYSVSREKKESFPLTVTSAQKNPTAFYLCASSLDRGGAFFGQGTRLTVV.

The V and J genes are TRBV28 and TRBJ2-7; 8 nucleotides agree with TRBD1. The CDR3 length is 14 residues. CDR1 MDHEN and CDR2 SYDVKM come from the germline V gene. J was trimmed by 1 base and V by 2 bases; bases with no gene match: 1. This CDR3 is CASSLRTGSYEQYF. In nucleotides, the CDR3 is TGTGCCAGCAGTTTAAGGACAGGGTCCTACGAGCAGTACTTC.

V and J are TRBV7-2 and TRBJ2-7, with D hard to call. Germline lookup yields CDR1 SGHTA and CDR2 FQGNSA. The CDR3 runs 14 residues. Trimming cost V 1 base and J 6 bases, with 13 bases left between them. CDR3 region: CASSLGRRVPEQYF. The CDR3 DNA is TGTGCCAGCAGCTTAGGACGAAGGGTACCCGAGCAGTACTTC.

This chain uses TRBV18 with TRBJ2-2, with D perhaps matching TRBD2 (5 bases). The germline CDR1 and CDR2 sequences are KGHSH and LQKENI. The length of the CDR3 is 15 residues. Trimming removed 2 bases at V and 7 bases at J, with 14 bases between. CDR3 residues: CASSPFVEVDGELFF. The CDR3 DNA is TGTGCCAGCTCACCATTTGTGGAGGTGGACGGGGAGCTGTTTTTT.

The CDR3: CASSWTGASYGEQYF. The CDR3, as DNA: TGTGCCAGCAGCTGGACAGGGGCTTCGTATGGCGAGCAGTACTTC. The chain has TRBV5-5 and TRBJ2-7, with 9 bases that match TRBD1. V shed 3 bases and J 6 bases; nucleotides not matched to a gene: 10. Germline CDR1 reads SGHKS; CDR2 reads YYEKEE (reference sequence). This CDR3 contains 15 residues. Full variable domain (missing parts from reference TRBV5-5 and TRBJ2-7): DAGVTQSPTHLIKTRGQQVTLRCSPISGHKSVSWYQQVLGQGPQFIFQYYEKEERGRGNFPDRFSARQFPNYSSELNVNALLLGDSALYLCASSWTGASYGEQYFGPGTRLTVT.

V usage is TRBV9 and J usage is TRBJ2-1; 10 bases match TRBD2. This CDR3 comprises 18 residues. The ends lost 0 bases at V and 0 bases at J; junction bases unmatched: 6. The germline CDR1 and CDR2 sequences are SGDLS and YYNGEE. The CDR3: CASSVEGASGSSYNEQFF. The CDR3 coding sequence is TGTGCCAGCAGCGTAGAGGGGGCTAGCGGGAGCTCCTACAATGAGCAGTTCTTC.

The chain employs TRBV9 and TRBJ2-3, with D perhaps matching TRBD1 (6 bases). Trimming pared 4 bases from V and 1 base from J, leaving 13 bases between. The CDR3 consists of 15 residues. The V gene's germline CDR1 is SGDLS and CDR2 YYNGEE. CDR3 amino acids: CASSSRTVRTDTQYF. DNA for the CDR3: TGTGCCAGCAGCTCCCGGACAGTTCGCACAGATACGCAGTATTTT. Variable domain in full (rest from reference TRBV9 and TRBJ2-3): DSGVTQTPKHLITATGQRVTLRCSPRSGDLSVYWYQQSLDQGLQFLIQYYNGEERAKGNILERFSAQQFPDLHSELNLSSLELGDSALYFCASSSRTVRTDTQYFGPGTRLTVL.

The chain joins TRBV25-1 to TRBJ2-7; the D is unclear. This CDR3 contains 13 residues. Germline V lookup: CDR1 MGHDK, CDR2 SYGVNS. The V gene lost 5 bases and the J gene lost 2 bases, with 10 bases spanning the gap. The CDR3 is CASSPPSTYEQYF. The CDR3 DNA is TGTGCCAGCAGTCCCCCCTCCACCTACGAGCAGTACTTC.

CDR3 DNA: TGCGCCAGCAGCCTACCAGGGGGAGCTCAAGAGACCCAGTACTTC. Its protein product is CASSLPGGAQETQYF. V is TRBV4-1 and J is TRBJ2-5, with 7 bases that match TRBD1. Germline CDR1 MGHRA, CDR2 YSYEKL. There are 15 residues in the CDR3. The trim removed 4 bases at V and 2 bases at J, leaving 7 bases unmatched.

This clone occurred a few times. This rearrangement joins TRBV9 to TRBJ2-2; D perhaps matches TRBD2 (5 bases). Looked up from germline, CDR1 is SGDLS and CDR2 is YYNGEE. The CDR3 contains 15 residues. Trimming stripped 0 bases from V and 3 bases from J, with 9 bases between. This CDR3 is CASSVASGDTGELFF. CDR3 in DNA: TGTGCCAGCAGCGTAGCGAGCGGAGACACCGGGGAGCTGTTTTTT. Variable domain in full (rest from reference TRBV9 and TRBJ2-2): DSGVTQTPKHLITATGQRVTLRCSPRSGDLSVYWYQQSLDQGLQFLIQYYNGEERAKGNILERFSAQQFPDLHSELNLSSLELGDSALYFCASSVASGDTGELFFGEGSRLTVL.

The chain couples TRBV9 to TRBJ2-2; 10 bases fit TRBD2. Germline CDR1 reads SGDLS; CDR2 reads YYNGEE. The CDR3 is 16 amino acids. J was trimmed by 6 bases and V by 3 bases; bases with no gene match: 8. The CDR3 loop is CASSETTGLASGELFF. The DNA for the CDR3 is TGTGCCAGCAGCGAAACTACGGGACTAGCGTCCGGGGAGCTGTTTTTT.

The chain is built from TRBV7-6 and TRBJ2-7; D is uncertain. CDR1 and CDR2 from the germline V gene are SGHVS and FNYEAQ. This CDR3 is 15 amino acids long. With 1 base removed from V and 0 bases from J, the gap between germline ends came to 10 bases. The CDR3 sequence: CASSLDVGSSYEQYF. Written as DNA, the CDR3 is TGTGCCAGCAGCTTAGACGTGGGTTCCTCCTACGAGCAGTACTTC.

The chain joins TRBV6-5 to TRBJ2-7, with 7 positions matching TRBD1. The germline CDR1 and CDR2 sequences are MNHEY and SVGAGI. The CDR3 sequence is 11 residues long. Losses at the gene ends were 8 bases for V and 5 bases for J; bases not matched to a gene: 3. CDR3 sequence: CASDRAHEQYF. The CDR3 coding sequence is TGTGCCAGCGACAGGGCCCACGAGCAGTACTTC.

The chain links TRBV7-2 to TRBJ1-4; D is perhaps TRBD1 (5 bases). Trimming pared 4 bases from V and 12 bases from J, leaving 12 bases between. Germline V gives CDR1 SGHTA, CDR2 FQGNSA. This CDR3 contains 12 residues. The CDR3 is CASSWGGVELFF. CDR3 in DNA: TGTGCCAGCAGCTGGGGAGGGGTGGAACTGTTTTTT.

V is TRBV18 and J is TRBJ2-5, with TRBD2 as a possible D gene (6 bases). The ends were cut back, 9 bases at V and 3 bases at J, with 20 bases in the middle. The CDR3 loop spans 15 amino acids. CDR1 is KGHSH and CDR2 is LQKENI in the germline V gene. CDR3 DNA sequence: TGTGCCAGTCCGCCTTGGCTCGGGAGTGAAGAGACCCAGTACTTC. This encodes CASPPWLGSEETQYF.

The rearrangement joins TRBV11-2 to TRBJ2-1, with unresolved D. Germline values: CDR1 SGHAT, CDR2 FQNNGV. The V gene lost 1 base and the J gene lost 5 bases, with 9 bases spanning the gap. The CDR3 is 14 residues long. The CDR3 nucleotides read TGTGCCAGCAGCTTAGGACTCTCTGACAATGAGCAGTTCTTC. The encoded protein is CASSLGLSDNEQFF.

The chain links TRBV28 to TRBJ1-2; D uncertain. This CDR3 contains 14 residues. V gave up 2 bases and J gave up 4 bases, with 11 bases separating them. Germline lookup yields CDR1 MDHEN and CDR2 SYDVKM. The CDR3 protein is CASSLKFGGYGYTF. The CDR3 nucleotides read TGTGCCAGCAGTTTAAAATTCGGCGGCTATGGCTACACCTTC.

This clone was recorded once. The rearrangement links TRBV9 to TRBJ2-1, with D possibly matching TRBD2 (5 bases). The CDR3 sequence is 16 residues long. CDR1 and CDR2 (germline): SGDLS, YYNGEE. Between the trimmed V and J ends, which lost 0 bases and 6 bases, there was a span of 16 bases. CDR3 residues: CASSVEIAGVANEQFF. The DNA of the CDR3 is TGTGCCAGCAGCGTAGAGATCGCGGGTGTTGCCAATGAGCAGTTCTTC.

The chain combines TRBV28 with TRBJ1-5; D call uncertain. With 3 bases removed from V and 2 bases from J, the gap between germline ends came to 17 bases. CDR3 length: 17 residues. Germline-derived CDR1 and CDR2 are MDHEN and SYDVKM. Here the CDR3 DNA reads TGTGCCAGCAGTTTCATCGGCAGTTTGTGGGGCAATCAGCCCCAGCATTTT. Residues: CASSFIGSLWGNQPQHF.

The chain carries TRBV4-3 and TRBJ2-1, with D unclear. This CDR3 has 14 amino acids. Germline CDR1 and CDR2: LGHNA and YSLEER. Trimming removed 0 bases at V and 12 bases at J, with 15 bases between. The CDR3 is CASSQDVIGLGQFF. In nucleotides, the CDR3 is TGCGCCAGCAGCCAAGATGTAATTGGGTTAGGGCAGTTCTTC.

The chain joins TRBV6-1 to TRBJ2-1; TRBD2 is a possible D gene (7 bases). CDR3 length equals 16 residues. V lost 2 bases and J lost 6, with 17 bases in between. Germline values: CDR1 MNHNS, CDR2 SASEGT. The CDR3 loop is CASSERGGMGRNEQFF. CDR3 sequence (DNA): TGTGCCAGCAGTGAAAGGGGGGGAATGGGTCGCAATGAGCAGTTCTTC.